This entry lists 17 T cell receptor beta chains sequenced from one sample in a study of T cells after yellow fever vaccination. TCRdb recomputed calls from the 5' RACE reads with MiXCR, one row per CDR3 protein. The sample consists of 250,000 or so distinct CDR3 sequences, 6.9% of them appearing once. This specimen consisted of CD4+ T cells sorted from PBMCs, obtained 15 days after the yellow fever booster vaccination. The receptor set was obtained from a young man who received the YFV17D yellow fever vaccine.

This clonotype was counted a few times. The chain carries TRBV27 and TRBJ1-2; 7 bases match TRBD1. The length of the CDR3 is 14 residues. Unmatched junction bases numbered 7, after V lost 5 bases and J lost 4 bases. Looked up from germline, CDR1 is MNHEY and CDR2 is SMNVEV (reference sequence). In DNA, the CDR3 is TGTGCCAGCAGTAGTTACAGGGACAGCTATGGCTACACCTTC. It specifies CASSSYRDSYGYTF.

With respect to this clonotype: Relative to the germline gene, one junction end is altered; a read error may explain this. V usage is TRBV4-3 and J usage is TRBJ2-2; no clear D. The V gene's germline CDR1 is LGHNA and CDR2 YSLEER. CDR3 length equals 14 residues. CDR3 protein: CAGSPSSGTGELFF. CDR3 sequence (DNA): TGCGCCGGCAGCCCATCCTCTGGGACCGGGGAGCTGTTTTTT.

This clonotype came up a few times. The rearrangement links TRBV20-1 to TRBJ2-7, with D perhaps TRBD2 (7 bases). CDR3 length: 14 amino acids. CDR1 and CDR2 from the germline V gene are DFQATT and SNEGSKA (reference sequence). Trimming removed 4 bases at V and 2 bases at J, with 15 bases between. The CDR3 bases are TGCAGTGCTACCCGGGGGGCCGGTCCCTACGAGCAGTACTTC. Amino acid sequence: CSATRGAGPYEQYF.

The chain uses TRBV18 and TRBJ1-1; TRBD1 aligns across 9 bases. V was clipped by 3 bases and J by 5 bases; unmatched bases: 7. CDR1 and CDR2 from the germline V gene are KGHSH and LQKENI. The CDR3 totals 15 residues. The CDR3 spells CASSPRTGVETEAFF. The CDR3 DNA reads TGTGCCAGCTCACCGAGGACAGGGGTGGAGACTGAAGCTTTCTTT.

This clonotype has at least ten counts. The chain links TRBV14 to TRBJ2-1, with 7 positions matching TRBD2. The junction had 15 bases not matched to a gene; V was cut back by 4 bases and J by 9 bases. This CDR3 is built from 16 residues. Germline CDR1 reads SGHDN; CDR2 reads FVKESK. Here the CDR3 reads CASSLLQAGVTGEQFF. The CDR3 DNA reads as TGTGCCAGCAGCCTTCTGCAGGCGGGGGTCACCGGTGAGCAGTTCTTC.

This clonotype has a count of ten or more. The gene calls are TRBV7-9 and TRBJ1-1; D gene ambiguous. Looked up from germline, CDR1 is SEHNR and CDR2 is FQNEAQ (reference sequence). CDR3 size: 15 residues. Trimming left V 1 base short and J 1 base short, with 10 bases between. CDR3 sequence (DNA): TGTGCCAGCAGCTTAGAGCGGACGGGGAACACTGAAGCTTTCTTT. Translating gives CASSLERTGNTEAFF.

This clonotype was found a few times. The rearrangement joins TRBV4-3 to TRBJ1-2; no reliable D call. V lost 1 base to trimming and J lost 5 bases, with 14 bases between them. CDR3 size: 15 residues. Germline CDR1 and CDR2: LGHNA and YSLEER. The CDR3 sequence: CASSQAARASYGYTF. Written as DNA, the CDR3 is TGCGCCAGCAGCCAAGCGGCAAGGGCCTCGTATGGCTACACCTTC.

This clonotype was found many times. The V gene is TRBV7-2, the J gene TRBJ2-3; D assignment may be TRBD1 or TRBD2 (5 bases each). Germline loops: CDR1 SGHTA, CDR2 FQGNSA. V lost 8 bases to trimming and J lost 5 bases, with 23 bases between them. This CDR3 spans 16 amino acids. The CDR3 region is CASATGGIALRDTQYF. For the CDR3, the DNA is TGTGCCAGCGCAACTGGGGGTATAGCTCTGCGAGATACGCAGTATTTT.

In this sample, this clonotype turned up many times. The chain's CDR3 is CASSESEGRYQETQYF. The CDR3 nucleotides read TGCGCCAGCAGTGAGTCGGAGGGAAGGTACCAAGAGACCCAGTACTTC. The rearrangement links TRBV10-2 to TRBJ2-5; D perhaps matches TRBD2 (6 bases). Germline CDR1 is WSHSY and CDR2 is SAAADI. The V and J ends lost 0 bases and 0 bases respectively, with 11 bases between them. The CDR3 sequence is 16 residues long.

This clonotype showed up many times. CDR3 residues: CASSLSGNQPQHF. The DNA for the CDR3 is TGTGCCAGCAGCTTAAGTGGCAATCAGCCCCAGCATTTT. The chain combines TRBV12-3 or TRBV12-4 with TRBJ1-5; D unresolved. The CDR3 is 13 residues long. Trimming took 6 bases from V and 2 from J, leaving 8 bases between them.

The chain has TRBV20-1 and TRBJ1-2; 7 bases match TRBD1. Germline V lookup: CDR1 DFQATT, CDR2 SNEGSKA (reference sequence). The CDR3 extends over 11 amino acids. V shed 7 bases and J 3 bases; nucleotides not matched to a gene: 2. For the CDR3, the DNA is TGCAGTGAGGGGACAGACTATGGCTACACCTTC. Its translation is CSEGTDYGYTF.

This clonotype was detected ten times or more. The CDR3 sequence is CSASRDITGPQHF. For the CDR3, the DNA is TGCAGTGCTAGTCGTGACATCACCGGGCCCCAGCATTTT. The chain carries TRBV20-1 and TRBJ1-5, with unresolved D. The V end was cut by 3 bases, the J end by 9 bases, with 15 bases between. The CDR3 consists of 13 residues. CDR1 and CDR2 from the germline V gene are DFQATT and SNEGSKA (reference sequence).

This clonotype showed up just a few times. V gene TRBV30 combines with J gene TRBJ2-1, with 10 bases matching TRBD2. Germline loops: CDR1 GTSNPN, CDR2 SVGIG (reference sequence). The length of the CDR3 is 12 residues. The J segment lost 13 bases and the V segment lost 4 bases, leaving 7 bases of the junction unmatched. As DNA, the CDR3 is TGTGCCTGGACACTAGCGGGGTTGGGACAGTTCTTC. It specifies CAWTLAGLGQFF.

The V gene is TRBV7-2, the J gene TRBJ2-3; D possibly corresponds to TRBD2 (5 bases). Germline lookup yields CDR1 SGHTA and CDR2 FQGNSA. CDR3 length: 14 residues. V was cut by 7 bases and J by 4 bases, with 15 bases left in between. The DNA of the CDR3 is TGTGCCAGCAAGCACCCTCGGACTTCAGATACGCAGTATTTT. Translated: CASKHPRTSDTQYF.

This clonotype showed up just a few times. The CDR3 DNA follows: TGTGCCAGCAGACAGGGGGAAGAGACCCAGTACTTC. As protein: CASRQGEETQYF. This chain joins TRBV7-8 and TRBJ2-5; 8 nucleotides line up with TRBD1. This CDR3 comprises 12 residues. Germline V gives CDR1 SGHVS, CDR2 FQNEAQ. V trimming: 6 bases; J trimming: 3 bases; junction bases outside the gene matches: 0. Variable domain in full (rest from reference TRBV7-8 and TRBJ2-5): GAGVSQSPRYKVAKRGQDVALRCDPISGHVSLFWYQQALGQGPEFLTYFQNEAQLDKSGLPSDRFFAERPEGSVSTLKIQRTQQEDSAVYLCASRQGEETQYFGPGTRLLVL.

V usage is TRBV15 and J usage is TRBJ2-7, with 12 positions matching TRBD2. J was trimmed by 9 bases and V by 1 base; bases with no gene match: 7. There are 15 residues in the CDR3. CDR1 LNHNV and CDR2 YYDKDF come from the germline V gene (reference sequence). In DNA form, the CDR3 reads TGTGCCACCAGCAGAGGCGGACTAGCGGGATTCGGGCAGTACTTC. It encodes CATSRGGLAGFGQYF.

This clonotype was detected ten times or more. The V call is TRBV6-2 or TRBV6-3, the J call TRBJ2-2; D is unclear. Trimming removed 2 bases from V and 2 bases from J, with 15 bases in between. Germline CDR1 and CDR2: MNHEY and SVGEGT. The CDR3 totals 17 residues. The CDR3: CASSYPPAHQNTGELFF. The CDR3 DNA reads as TGTGCCAGCAGTTACCCCCCCGCTCATCAAAACACCGGGGAGCTGTTTTTT.